This T cell receptor beta chain was recorded in a study of PD-L1 blockade in urothelial cancer. At the level of the study: Atezolizumab therapy began for patients at some point between 2014 and 2016, dosed at 1,200 mg intravenously every 3 weeks. Male sex and bladder-origin urothelial cancer characterized most of the roughly 29 patients. Researchers looked at the blood 3 weeks (second dose) and 6 weeks after treatment began. The study recovered a median of around 150,000 T cells per blood sample.

Profiled with immunoSEQ multiplex PCR; TCRdb holds only in-frame clones, not every one. The sample contains 50,000 or so clones, around 84% of which appear only once. Ten or more counts support this clone. Time point of the sample: pretreatment peripheral blood. The V end was cut by 0 bases, the J end by 6 bases, with 14 bases between. Looked up from germline, CDR1 is KGHSH and CDR2 is LQKENI. The CDR3 spans 15 residues. Sample: PBMCs, taken around atezolizumab (anti-PD-L1) treatment. The chain employs TRBV18 and TRBJ1-1; D not certain. The TCR sequence derives from a man aged 55 to 70 with urothelial cancer. CDR3 nucleotides: TGTGCCAGCTCACCACCGTTGGGGAGTCTGCCTGAAGCTTTCTTT. Encoded protein: CASSPPLGSLPEAFF.